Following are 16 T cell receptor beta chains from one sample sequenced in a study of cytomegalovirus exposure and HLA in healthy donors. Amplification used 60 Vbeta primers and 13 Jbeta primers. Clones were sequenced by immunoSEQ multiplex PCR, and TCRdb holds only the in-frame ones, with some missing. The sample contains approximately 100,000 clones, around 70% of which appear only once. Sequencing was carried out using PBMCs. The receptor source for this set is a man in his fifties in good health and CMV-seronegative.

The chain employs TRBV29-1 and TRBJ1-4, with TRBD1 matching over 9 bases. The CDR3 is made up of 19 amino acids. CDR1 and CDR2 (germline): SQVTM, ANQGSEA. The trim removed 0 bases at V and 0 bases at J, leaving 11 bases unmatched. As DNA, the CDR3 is TGCAGCGTTGAAGATTGGACAGGGGAAGATGAGGCAACTAATGAAAAACTGTTTTTT. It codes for CSVEDWTGEDEATNEKLFF.

CDR3 sequence (DNA): TGTGCCAGCAGCCACCAGTTTGAACCGGGACAGGGAAAAAACATTCAGTACTTC. It encodes CASSHQFEPGQGKNIQYF. J is TRBJ2-4 and V is TRBV4-2; the match to TRBD1 covers 9 bases. Per the germline V gene, CDR1 is LGHNA and CDR2 is YNFKEQ. The V and J ends lost 3 bases and 4 bases, in that order; junction bases with no gene match: 13. This CDR3 region has 18 residues.

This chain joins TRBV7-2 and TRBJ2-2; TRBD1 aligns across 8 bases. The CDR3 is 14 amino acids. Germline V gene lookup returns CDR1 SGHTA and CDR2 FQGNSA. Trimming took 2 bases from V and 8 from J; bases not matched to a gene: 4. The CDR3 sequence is CASSLQGATGELFF. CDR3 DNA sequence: TGTGCCAGCAGCTTACAGGGGGCAACGGGGGAGCTGTTTTTT.

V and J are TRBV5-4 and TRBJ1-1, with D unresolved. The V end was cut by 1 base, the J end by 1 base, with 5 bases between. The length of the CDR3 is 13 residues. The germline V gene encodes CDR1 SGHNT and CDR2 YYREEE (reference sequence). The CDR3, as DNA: TGTGCCAGCAGCTTGCCAGGGAACACTGAAGCTTTCTTT. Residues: CASSLPGNTEAFF.

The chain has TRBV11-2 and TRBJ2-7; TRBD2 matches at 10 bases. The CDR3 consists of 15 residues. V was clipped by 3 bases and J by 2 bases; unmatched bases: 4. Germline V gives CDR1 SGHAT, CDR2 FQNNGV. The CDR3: CASSFLAGDPYEQYF. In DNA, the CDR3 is TGTGCCAGCAGCTTTCTAGCGGGGGACCCCTACGAGCAGTACTTC.

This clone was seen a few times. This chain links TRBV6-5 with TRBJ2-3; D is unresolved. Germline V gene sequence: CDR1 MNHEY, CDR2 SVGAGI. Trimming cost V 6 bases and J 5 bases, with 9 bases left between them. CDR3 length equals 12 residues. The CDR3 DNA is TGTGCCAGCAGACACCCGAAAGATACGCAGTATTTT. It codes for CASRHPKDTQYF.

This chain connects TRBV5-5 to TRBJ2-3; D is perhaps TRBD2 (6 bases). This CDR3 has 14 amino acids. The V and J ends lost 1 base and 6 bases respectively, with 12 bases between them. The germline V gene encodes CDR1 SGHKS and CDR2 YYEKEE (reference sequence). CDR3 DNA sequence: TGTGCCAGCAGCTTGTGGCAGGGACTGGATACGCAGTATTTT. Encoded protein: CASSLWQGLDTQYF.

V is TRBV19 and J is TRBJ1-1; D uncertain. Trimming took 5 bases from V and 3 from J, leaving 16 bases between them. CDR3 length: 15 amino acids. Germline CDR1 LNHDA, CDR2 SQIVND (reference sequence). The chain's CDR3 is CASSSSGSSDTEAFF. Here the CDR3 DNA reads TGTGCCAGTAGTTCCTCGGGGTCCTCCGACACTGAAGCTTTCTTT.

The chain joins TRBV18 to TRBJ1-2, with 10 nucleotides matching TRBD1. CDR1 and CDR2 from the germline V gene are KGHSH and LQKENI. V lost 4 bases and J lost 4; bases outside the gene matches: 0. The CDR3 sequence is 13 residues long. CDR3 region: CASSRTGGYGYTF. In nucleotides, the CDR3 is TGTGCCAGCTCACGGACAGGGGGCTATGGCTACACCTTC.

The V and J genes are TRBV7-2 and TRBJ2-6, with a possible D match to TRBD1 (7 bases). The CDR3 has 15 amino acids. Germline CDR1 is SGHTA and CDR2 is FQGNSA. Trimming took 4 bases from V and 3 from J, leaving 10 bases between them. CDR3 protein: CASSSGGGGANVLTF. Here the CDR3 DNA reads TGTGCCAGCAGCTCAGGGGGAGGTGGGGCCAACGTCCTGACTTTC. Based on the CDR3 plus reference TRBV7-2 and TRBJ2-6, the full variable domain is GAGVSQSPSNKVTEKGKDVELRCDPISGHTALYWYRQSLGQGLEFLIYFQGNSAPDKSGLPSDRFSAERTGGSVSTLTIQRTQQEDSAVYLCASSSGGGGANVLTFGAGSRLTVL.

For the CDR3, the DNA is TGTGCCAGCAGCTTAGTCCCAGGGACCTACGAGCAGTACTTC. Its translation: CASSLVPGTYEQYF. This chain joins TRBV7-9 and TRBJ2-7; D is possibly TRBD1 (5 bases). The CDR3 is made up of 14 amino acids. Trimming shortened V by 1 base and J by 2 bases, and 9 bases separated the two germline ends. CDR1 SEHNR and CDR2 FQNEAQ come from the germline V gene (reference sequence). Looking up the rest from reference TRBV7-9 and TRBJ2-7 gives the full variable domain: DTGVSQNPRHKITKRGQNVTFRCDPISEHNRLYWYRQTLGQGPEFLTYFQNEAQLEKSRLLSDRFSAERPKGSFSTLEIQRTEQGDSAMYLCASSLVPGTYEQYFGPGTRLTVT.

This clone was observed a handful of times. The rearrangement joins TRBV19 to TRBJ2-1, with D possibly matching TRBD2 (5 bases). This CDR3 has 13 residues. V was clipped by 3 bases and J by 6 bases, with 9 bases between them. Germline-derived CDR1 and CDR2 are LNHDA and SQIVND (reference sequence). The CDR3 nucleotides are TGTGCCAGTAGTATTCTGAGCGGCAATGAGCAGTTCTTC. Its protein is CASSILSGNEQFF.

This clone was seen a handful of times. The CDR3 coding sequence is TGCGCCAGCAGCCAAGATCTTCCATCGAGGAATGAGCAGTTCTTC. It is translated as CASSQDLPSRNEQFF. The V gene is TRBV4-1, the J gene TRBJ2-1; D is unclear. The CDR3 spans 15 residues. Trimming took off 0 bases at V and 7 bases at J, with 13 bases between the two ends. The germline CDR1 and CDR2 sequences are MGHRA and YSYEKL.

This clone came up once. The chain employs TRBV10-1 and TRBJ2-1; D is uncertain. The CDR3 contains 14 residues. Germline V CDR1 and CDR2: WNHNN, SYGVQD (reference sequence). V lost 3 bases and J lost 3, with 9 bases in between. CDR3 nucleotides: TGCGCCAGCAGTGATTATACAGACTACAATGAGCAGTTCTTC. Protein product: CASSDYTDYNEQFF.

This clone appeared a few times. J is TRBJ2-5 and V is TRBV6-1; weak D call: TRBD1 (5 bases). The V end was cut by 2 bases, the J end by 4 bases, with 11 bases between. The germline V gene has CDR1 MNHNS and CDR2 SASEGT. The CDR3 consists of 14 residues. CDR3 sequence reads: CASSELQEGETQYF. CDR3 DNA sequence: TGTGCCAGCAGTGAACTACAGGAAGGAGAGACCCAGTACTTC.

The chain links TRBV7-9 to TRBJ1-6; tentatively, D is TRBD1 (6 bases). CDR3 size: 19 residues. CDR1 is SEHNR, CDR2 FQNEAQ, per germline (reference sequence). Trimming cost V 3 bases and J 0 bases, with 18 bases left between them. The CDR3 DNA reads TGTGCCAGCAGCTTCCCATACATTACAGGGAGCTCCTATAATTCACCCCTCCACTTT. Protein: CASSFPYITGSSYNSPLHF.